Detailed here is one T cell receptor (beta chain). The data stem from a study of blood T cell repertoires in COVID-19. Study-level background: COVID-19 samples, acute and convalescent, were from the United States, Italy and Spain. PBMCs, B-cell-depleted T cells, or T cells provided the cDNA or gDNA that made up the material.

This CDR3 contains 15 residues. In germline, CDR1 is SGHAT, CDR2 FQNNGV. V lost 5 bases to trimming and J lost 6 bases; unmatched junction nucleotides: 7. Repertoires were generated with immunoSEQ multiplex PCR, while TCRdb's copy carries only in-frame clones and drops some. The sample holds roughly 200,000 clones, approximately 84% seen once. The origin of this receptor is a man aged 45-65 years with active or convalescent COVID-19. The V gene is TRBV11-2, the J gene TRBJ2-1, with TRBD2 matching over 10 bases. Sequencing was performed on peripheral blood. CDR3 loop: CASSTQRGGPNEQFF. The DNA of the CDR3 is TGTGCCAGCAGCACCCAGCGGGGGGGCCCCAATGAGCAGTTCTTC.